This T cell receptor beta chain is from a study of CD8 T cells in Susac syndrome. This clonotype was counted once. Relapsing-remitting disease, either stable or active, was present in the multiple sclerosis controls, who were treatment-naive patients. Isolation of CD8+ and CD4+ T cells was performed negatively, whereas enrichment of TEMRA cells was done by FACS. With random hexamers, reverse transcription was performed on roughly 0.5 to 1 ug of RNA. Amplification of TCR beta CDR3 spanned 54 Vbeta and 13 Jbeta via immunoSEQ multiplex PCR. Each CDR3 protein gets one entry after TCRdb re-called the immunoSEQ multiplex PCR reads with MiXCR. Seen here are approximately 150,000 distinct CDR3 sequences, 85% to 95% observed once, and the top ten hold 0.09% to 0.1%. Germline lookup yields CDR1 DFQATT and CDR2 SNEGSKA (reference sequence). The CDR3 spans 11 residues. Trimming removed 7 bases from V and 7 bases from J, with 11 bases in between.

The sequenced sample was CD4+ T cells from PBMCs. This TCR was sampled from a human donor with multiple sclerosis. The chain carries TRBV20-1 and TRBJ2-4; weak D call: TRBD2 (6 bases). The CDR3 reads CSVLAWNIQYF. DNA for the CDR3: TGCAGTGTCCTAGCGTGGAACATTCAGTACTTC.